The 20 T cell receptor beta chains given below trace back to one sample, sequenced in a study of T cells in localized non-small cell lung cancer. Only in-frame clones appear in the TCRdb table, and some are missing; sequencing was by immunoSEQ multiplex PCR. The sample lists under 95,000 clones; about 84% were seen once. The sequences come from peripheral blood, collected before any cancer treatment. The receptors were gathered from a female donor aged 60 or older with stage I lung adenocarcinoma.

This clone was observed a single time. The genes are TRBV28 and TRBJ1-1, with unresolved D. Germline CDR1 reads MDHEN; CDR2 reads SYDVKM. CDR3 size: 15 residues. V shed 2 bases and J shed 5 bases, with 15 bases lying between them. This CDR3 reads CASSLPGGGRTEAFF. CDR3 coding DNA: TGTGCCAGCAGTTTACCGGGAGGTGGTCGGACTGAAGCTTTCTTT.

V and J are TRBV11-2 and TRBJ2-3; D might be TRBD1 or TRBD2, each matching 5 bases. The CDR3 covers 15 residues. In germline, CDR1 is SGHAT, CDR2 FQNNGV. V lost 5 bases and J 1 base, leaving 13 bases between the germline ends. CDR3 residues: CASSPRVGGTDTQYF. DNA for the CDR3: TGTGCCAGCAGCCCCAGGGTGGGGGGCACAGATACGCAGTATTTT. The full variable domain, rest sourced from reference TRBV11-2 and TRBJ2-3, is EAGVAQSPRYKIIEKRQSVAFWCNPISGHATLYWYQQILGQGPKLLIQFQNNGVVDDSQLPKDRFSAERLKGVDSTLKIQPAKLEDSAVYLCASSPRVGGTDTQYFGPGTRLTVL.

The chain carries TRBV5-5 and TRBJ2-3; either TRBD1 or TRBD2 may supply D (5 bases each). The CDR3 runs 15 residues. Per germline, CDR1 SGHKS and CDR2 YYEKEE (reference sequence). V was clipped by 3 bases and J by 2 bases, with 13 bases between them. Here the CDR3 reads CASSWGPSDTDTQYF. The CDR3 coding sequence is TGTGCCAGCAGCTGGGGACCTTCCGACACAGATACGCAGTATTTT.

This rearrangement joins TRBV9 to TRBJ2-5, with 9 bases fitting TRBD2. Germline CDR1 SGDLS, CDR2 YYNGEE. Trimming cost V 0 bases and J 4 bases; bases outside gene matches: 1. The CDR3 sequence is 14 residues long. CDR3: CASSVGAGGETQYF. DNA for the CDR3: TGTGCCAGCAGCGTAGGAGCGGGGGGAGAGACCCAGTACTTC.

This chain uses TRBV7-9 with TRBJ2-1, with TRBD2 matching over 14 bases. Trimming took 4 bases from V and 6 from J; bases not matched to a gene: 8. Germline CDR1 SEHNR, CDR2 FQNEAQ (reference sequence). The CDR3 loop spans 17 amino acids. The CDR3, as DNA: TGTGCCAGCAGCTCACAAAAGGGACTAGCGGGAGTCAATGAGCAGTTCTTC. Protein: CASSSQKGLAGVNEQFF. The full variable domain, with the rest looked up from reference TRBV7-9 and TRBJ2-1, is DTGVSQNPRHKITKRGQNVTFRCDPISEHNRLYWYRQTLGQGPEFLTYFQNEAQLEKSRLLSDRFSAERPKGSFSTLEIQRTEQGDSAMYLCASSSQKGLAGVNEQFFGPGTRLTVL.

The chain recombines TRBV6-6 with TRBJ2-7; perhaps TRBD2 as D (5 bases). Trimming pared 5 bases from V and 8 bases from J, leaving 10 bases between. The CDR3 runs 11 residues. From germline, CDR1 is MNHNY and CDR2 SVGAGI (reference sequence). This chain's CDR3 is CASSPGNKQYF. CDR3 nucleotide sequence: TGTGCCAGCAGTCCCGGGAACAAGCAGTACTTC.

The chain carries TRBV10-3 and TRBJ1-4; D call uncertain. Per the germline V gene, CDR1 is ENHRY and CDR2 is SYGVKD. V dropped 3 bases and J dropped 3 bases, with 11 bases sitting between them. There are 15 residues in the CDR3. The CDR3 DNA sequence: TGTGCCATCAGTGAAACGGCTTATCCTAATGAAAAACTGTTTTTT. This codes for CAISETAYPNEKLFF.

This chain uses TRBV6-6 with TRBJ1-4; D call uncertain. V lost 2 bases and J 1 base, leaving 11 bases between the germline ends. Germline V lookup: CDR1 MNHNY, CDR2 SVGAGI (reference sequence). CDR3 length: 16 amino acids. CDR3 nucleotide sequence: TGTGCCAGCAGTTACGCACTACAGCGAACTAATGAAAAACTGTTTTTT. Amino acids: CASSYALQRTNEKLFF.

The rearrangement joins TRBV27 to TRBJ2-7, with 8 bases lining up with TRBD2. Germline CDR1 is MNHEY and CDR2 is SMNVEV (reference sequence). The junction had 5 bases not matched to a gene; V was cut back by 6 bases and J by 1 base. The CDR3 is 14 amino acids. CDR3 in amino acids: CASSSGLASYEQYF. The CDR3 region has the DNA TGTGCCAGCAGCAGCGGACTAGCATCCTACGAGCAGTACTTC.

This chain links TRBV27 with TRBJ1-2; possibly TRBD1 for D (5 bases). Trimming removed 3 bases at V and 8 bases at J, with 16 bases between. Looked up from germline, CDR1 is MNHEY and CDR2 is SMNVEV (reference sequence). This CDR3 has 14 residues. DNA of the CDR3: TGTGCCAGCAGTTTTCTTTCAGGGTCGAGCGGCTACACCTTC. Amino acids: CASSFLSGSSGYTF.

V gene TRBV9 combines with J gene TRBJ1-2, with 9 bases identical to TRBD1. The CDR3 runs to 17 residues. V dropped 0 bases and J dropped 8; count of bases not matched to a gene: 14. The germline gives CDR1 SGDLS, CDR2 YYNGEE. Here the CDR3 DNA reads TGTGCCAGCAGCGTAGGGACAGGGGCCCTCTTATCGTCGGGCTACACCTTC. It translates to CASSVGTGALLSSGYTF. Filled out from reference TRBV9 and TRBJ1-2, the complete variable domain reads DSGVTQTPKHLITATGQRVTLRCSPRSGDLSVYWYQQSLDQGLQFLIQYYNGEERAKGNILERFSAQQFPDLHSELNLSSLELGDSALYFCASSVGTGALLSSGYTFGSGTRLTVV.

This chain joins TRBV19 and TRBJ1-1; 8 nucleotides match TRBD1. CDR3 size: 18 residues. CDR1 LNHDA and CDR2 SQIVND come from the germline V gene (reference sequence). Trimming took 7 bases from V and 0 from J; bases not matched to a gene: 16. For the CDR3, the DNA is TGTGCCAGTACATCTTCTCGGGCAGGGGGCTTACTGAACACTGAAGCTTTCTTT. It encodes CASTSSRAGGLLNTEAFF.

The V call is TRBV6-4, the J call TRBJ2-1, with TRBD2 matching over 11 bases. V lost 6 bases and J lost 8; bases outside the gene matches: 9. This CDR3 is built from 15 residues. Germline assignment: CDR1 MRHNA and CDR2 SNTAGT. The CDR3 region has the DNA TGTGCCAGCAGCTATAGCGGGAGGGCCTCGGATGAGCAGTTCTTC. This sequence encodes CASSYSGRASDEQFF.

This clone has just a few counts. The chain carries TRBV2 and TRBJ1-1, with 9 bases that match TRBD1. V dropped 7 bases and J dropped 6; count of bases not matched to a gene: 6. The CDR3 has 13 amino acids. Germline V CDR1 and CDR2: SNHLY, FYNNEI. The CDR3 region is CASTEDRGSEAFF. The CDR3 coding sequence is TGTGCCAGCACAGAGGACAGGGGCTCTGAAGCTTTCTTT.

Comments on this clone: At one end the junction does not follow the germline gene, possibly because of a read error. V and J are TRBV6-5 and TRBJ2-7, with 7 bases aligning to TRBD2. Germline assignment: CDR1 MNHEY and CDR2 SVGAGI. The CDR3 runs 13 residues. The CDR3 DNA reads TGTGCCAGCAGTTACTCGATAGGGGAGGGTAAGGAATTC. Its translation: CASSYSIGEGKEF.

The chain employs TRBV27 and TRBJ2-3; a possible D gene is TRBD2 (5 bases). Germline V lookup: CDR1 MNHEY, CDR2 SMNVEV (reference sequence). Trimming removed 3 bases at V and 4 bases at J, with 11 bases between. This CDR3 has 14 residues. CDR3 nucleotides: TGTGCCAGCAGTTTTCTCGGGATCTCAGATACGCAGTATTTT. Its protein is CASSFLGISDTQYF.

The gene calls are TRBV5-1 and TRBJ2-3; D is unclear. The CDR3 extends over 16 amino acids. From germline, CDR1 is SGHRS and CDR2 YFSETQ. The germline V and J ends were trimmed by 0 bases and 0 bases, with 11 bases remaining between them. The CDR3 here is CASSLEAGLSTDTQYF. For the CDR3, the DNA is TGCGCCAGCAGCTTGGAGGCCGGGCTAAGCACAGATACGCAGTATTTT.

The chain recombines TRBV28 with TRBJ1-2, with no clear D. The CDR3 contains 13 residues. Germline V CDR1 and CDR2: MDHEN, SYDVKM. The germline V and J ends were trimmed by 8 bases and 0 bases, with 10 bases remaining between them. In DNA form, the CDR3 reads TGTGCCAGCGGCGGCAGTACTAACTATGGCTACACCTTC. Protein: CASGGSTNYGYTF.

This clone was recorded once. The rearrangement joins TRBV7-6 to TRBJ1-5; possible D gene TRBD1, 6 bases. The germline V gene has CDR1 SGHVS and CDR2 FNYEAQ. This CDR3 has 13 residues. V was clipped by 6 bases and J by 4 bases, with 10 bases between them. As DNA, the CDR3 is TGTGCCAGCAGACGGACAGCAAATCAGCCCCAGCATTTT. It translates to CASRRTANQPQHF.

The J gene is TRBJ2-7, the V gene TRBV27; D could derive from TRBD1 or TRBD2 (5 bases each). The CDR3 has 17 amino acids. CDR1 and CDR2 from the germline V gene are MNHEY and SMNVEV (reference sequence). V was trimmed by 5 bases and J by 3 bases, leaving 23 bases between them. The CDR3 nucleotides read TGTGCCAGCAGTCCTACAACGGGGCCCAACCTTTTCTACGAGCAGTACTTC. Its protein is CASSPTTGPNLFYEQYF.